The clone carrying this T cell receptor (beta chain) was observed a single time. The data stem from a study of blood T cell repertoires in COVID-19. CDR3 length equals 13 residues. Germline loops: CDR1 MDHEN, CDR2 SYDVKM. V was clipped by 2 bases and J by 7 bases, with 9 bases between them. Measured with immunoSEQ multiplex PCR; TCRdb has only the in-frame clones, and not every one. The data contain 100,000 to 120,000 clones, nearly 90% of them seen just once; the ten biggest clones take up more than 4%. The TCR was taken from a human donor in a cohort sampled during active COVID-19. The chain recombines TRBV28 with TRBJ2-1; no definite D call. Sequenced: peripheral blood. DNA of the CDR3: TGTGCCAGCAGTTTACGAGAGCCTAATGAGCAGTTCTTC. Residues: CASSLREPNEQFF. The full variable domain, with the rest looked up from reference TRBV28 and TRBJ2-1, is DVKVTQSSRYLVKRTGEKVFLECVQDMDHENMFWYRQDPGLGLRLIYFSYDVKMKEKGDIPEGYSVSREKKERFSLILESASTNQTSMYLCASSLREPNEQFFGPGTRLTVL.